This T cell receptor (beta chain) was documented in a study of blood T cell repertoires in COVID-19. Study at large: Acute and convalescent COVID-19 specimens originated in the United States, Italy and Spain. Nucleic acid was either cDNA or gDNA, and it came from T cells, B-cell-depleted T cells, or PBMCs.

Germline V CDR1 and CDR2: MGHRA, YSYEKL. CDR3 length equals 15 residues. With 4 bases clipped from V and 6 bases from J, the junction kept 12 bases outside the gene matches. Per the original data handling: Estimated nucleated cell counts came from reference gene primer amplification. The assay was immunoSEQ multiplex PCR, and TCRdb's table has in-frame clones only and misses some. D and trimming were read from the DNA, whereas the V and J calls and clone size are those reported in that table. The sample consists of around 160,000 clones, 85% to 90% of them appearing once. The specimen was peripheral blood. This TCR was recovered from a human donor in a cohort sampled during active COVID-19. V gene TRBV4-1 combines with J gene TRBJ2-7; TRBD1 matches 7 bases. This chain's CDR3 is CASSPSRQGRSEQYF. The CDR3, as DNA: TGCGCCAGCAGCCCATCACGACAGGGTAGAAGCGAGCAGTACTTC.